The rows below give T cell receptor beta chains drawn from one sample of a study of T cell responses to AZD1222 COVID-19 vaccine. Method: immunoSEQ multiplex PCR; TCRdb's copy keeps in-frame clones and lacks some. Among 130,000 or so clones listed, over 90% were seen once. The sample here was peripheral blood, taken on day 0 of AZD1222 vaccination. The receptor source for this set is an adult in good health. The CDR3 runs from the conserved cysteine through the conserved F or W. D genes are given only for firm matches. Clone size appears in some rows only: once, few, many, or a class for an expanded clone.

>TRBJ1-2|-|TRBV21-1|-
CASSPDRGGYGYTF
TGTGCCAGCAGCCCCGACAGGGGTGGCTATGGCTACACCTTC
>TRBJ1-2|-|TRBV18|-
CASSPLMAEYTF
TGTGCCAGCTCACCATTGATGGCGGAGTACACCTTC
>TRBJ2-7|-|TRBV19|-
CASSPRTDYYEQYF
TGTGCCAGTAGTCCCCGGACGGACTACTACGAGCAGTACTTC
>TRBJ1-6|-|TRBV20-1|-
CSASRGSPSYNSPLHF
TGCAGTGCTAGTAGGGGTTCCCCCTCCTATAATTCACCCCTCCACTTT
>TRBJ1-2|-|TRBV18|-
CASSIKTDYYGYTF
TGTGCCAGCTCGATTAAGACAGACTACTATGGCTACACCTTC
>TRBJ1-1|-|TRBV9|TRBD1
CASSRGQGNTEAFF
TGTGCCAGCAGCCGAGGACAGGGGAACACTGAAGCTTTCTTT
>TRBJ2-1|-|TRBV5-1|TRBD2
CASSLASGREYNEQFF
TGCGCCAGCAGCTTGGCTAGCGGGAGGGAGTACAATGAGCAGTTCTTC
>TRBJ2-3|-|TRBV7-5|-
CVRSKTPGCGTDTQYF
TGTGTCAGAAGCAAAACCCCAGGGTGTGGCACAGATACGCAGTATTTT
>TRBJ2-3|-|TRBV29-1|-
CSVETQGYSTDTQYF
TGCAGCGTTGAAACTCAGGGGTACAGCACAGATACGCAGTATTTT
>TRBJ2-7|-|TRBV5-1|-
CASSTGTNRDEQYF
TGCGCCAGCAGCACCGGGACCAACAGGGACGAGCAGTACTTC
>TRBJ1-1|-|TRBV6-5|-
CASSSGATEAFF
TGTGCCAGCAGTTCAGGGGCCACTGAAGCTTTCTTT
>TRBJ1-2|-|TRBV27|-
CASSLMVDSTYGYTF
TGTGCCAGCAGTTTAATGGTGGACAGTACCTATGGCTACACCTTC
>TRBJ2-7|-|TRBV10-1|-
CAKIIRDVREQYF
TGCGCCAAAATAATCCGGGACGTAAGGGAGCAGTACTTC
>TRBJ2-2|-|TRBV30|-
CACRGTNTGELFF
TGTGCCTGTCGCGGGACAAACACCGGGGAGCTGTTTTTT
>TRBJ1-1|-|TRBV2|-
CASGGERNTEAFF
TGTGCCAGCGGCGGGGAGAGAAACACTGAAGCTTTCTTT
>TRBJ2-1|-|TRBV28|TRBD2
CASSFSLADTYNEQFF
TGTGCCAGCAGTTTTTCGCTAGCGGACACCTACAATGAGCAGTTCTTC
>TRBJ2-3|-|TRBV7-9|TRBD2
CASSLGSSGSRTDTQYF
TGTGCCAGCAGCTTAGGTAGTAGCGGGAGCCGCACAGATACGCAGTATTTT
>TRBJ1-4|once|TRBV30|-
CAWSHNEKLFF
TGTGCCTGGAGTCATAATGAAAAACTGTTTTTT
>TRBJ1-6|-|TRBV6-6|-
CASSYMPHNSPLHF
TGTGCCAGCAGTTACATGCCGCATAATTCACCCCTCCACTTT
>TRBJ1-5|-|TRBV28|TRBD1
CASSLTGTGAYQPQHF
TGTGCCAGCAGTTTAACCGGGACAGGGGCATACCAGCCCCAGCATTTT
>TRBJ2-7|-|TRBV4-3|-
CASSEGRNEQYF
TGCGCCAGCAGCGAAGGCCGAAACGAGCAGTACTTC
>TRBJ2-1|-|TRBV7-9|TRBD2
CASSPRHGTSGYNEQFF
TGTGCCAGCAGCCCACGTCACGGGACTAGCGGCTACAATGAGCAGTTCTTC
>TRBJ1-1|-|TRBV5-1|TRBD1
CASSPGQEAFF
TGCGCCAGCAGCCCTGGACAGGAGGCTTTCTTT
>TRBJ1-2|few|TRBV12-3/TRBV12-4|TRBD1
CASGYRGGYTF
TGTGCCAGCGGATACAGGGGCGGCTACACCTTC
>TRBJ2-7|-|TRBV30|-
CAWDRAYEQYF
TGTGCCTGGGACCGTGCCTACGAGCAGTACTTC
>TRBJ2-1|-|TRBV14|TRBD2
CASSRELGSGGRYNEQFF
TGTGCCAGCAGCAGGGAGTTAGGGAGCGGGGGTCGATACAATGAGCAGTTCTTC
>TRBJ1-2|-|TRBV6-5|-
CASSYDNYGYTF
TGTGCCAGCAGTTACGATAACTATGGCTACACCTTC
>TRBJ2-7|-|TRBV29-1|TRBD1
CSVTQGSYSYEQYF
TGCAGCGTCACACAGGGGTCTTACTCCTACGAGCAGTACTTC
>TRBJ1-2|once|TRBV10-3|-
CAISETTAVYGYTF
TGTGCCATCAGTGAGACGACAGCGGTCTATGGCTACACCTTC
>TRBJ2-1|-|TRBV3-1/TRBV3-2|-
CASSQVGKRDLSSYNEQFF
TGTGCCAGCAGCCAAGTAGGGAAGAGAGACCTTAGCTCCTACAATGAGCAGTTCTTC
>TRBJ2-3|-|TRBV5-1|-
CASSLALPHTDTQYF
TGCGCCAGCAGCTTGGCCCTACCCCACACAGATACGCAGTATTTT
>TRBJ1-1|-|TRBV7-9|-
CASSLEQGYTEAFF
TGTGCCAGCAGCTTAGAACAGGGCTACACTGAAGCTTTCTTT
>TRBJ2-2|-|TRBV27|-
CASSSYTNTGELFF
TGTGCCAGCAGTTCCTATACGAACACCGGGGAGCTGTTTTTT
>TRBJ1-2|few|TRBV7-9|-
CASSPKSPYYGYTF
TGTGCCAGCAGCCCTAAGTCGCCTTATTATGGCTACACCTTC
>TRBJ1-2|once|TRBV19|-
CASSILGTGYTF
TGTGCCAGTAGTATATTAGGGACCGGCTACACCTTC
>TRBJ2-2|-|TRBV7-9|-
CASSLGSPNTGELFF
TGTGCCAGCAGCTTGGGCAGCCCTAACACCGGGGAGCTGTTTTTT
>TRBJ2-3|-|TRBV7-9|TRBD1
CASSSDRGRTDTQYF
TGTGCCAGCAGCAGCGACAGGGGTCGGACAGATACGCAGTATTTT
>TRBJ2-7|-|TRBV19|TRBD2
CASSIGEGTSGSYEQYF
TGTGCCAGTAGTATAGGAGAAGGGACTAGCGGGTCCTACGAGCAGTACTTC
>TRBJ2-5|-|TRBV6-5|-
CASMAEGGTQYF
TGTGCCAGCATGGCGGAGGGGGGGACCCAGTACTTC
>TRBJ1-4|few|TRBV18|-
CASSRTATNEKLFF
TGTGCCAGCTCACGGACCGCAACTAATGAAAAACTGTTTTTT
>TRBJ2-2|-|TRBV3-1/TRBV3-2|TRBD2
CASRVGLAGDGELFF
TGTGCCAGCAGAGTAGGGCTAGCGGGGGACGGGGAGCTGTTTTTT
>TRBJ1-1|once|TRBV7-9|-
CASSSSHEGTEAFF
TGTGCCAGCAGCTCGAGCCACGAAGGCACTGAAGCTTTCTTT
>TRBJ1-1|-|TRBV28|-
CASRRTGGGTEAFF
TGTGCCAGCAGGCGAACAGGAGGGGGAACTGAAGCTTTCTTT
>TRBJ2-7|-|TRBV27|-
CASNGGAEQYF
TGTGCCAGCAACGGGGGAGCCGAGCAGTACTTC
>TRBJ2-5|-|TRBV29-1|-
CSANREQETQYF
TGCAGCGCCAACAGGGAACAAGAGACCCAGTACTTC
>TRBJ2-3|once|TRBV7-3|TRBD1
CASSFNYDRGQINTQYF
TGTGCCAGCAGCTTCAACTATGACAGGGGCCAAATTAATACGCAGTATTTT